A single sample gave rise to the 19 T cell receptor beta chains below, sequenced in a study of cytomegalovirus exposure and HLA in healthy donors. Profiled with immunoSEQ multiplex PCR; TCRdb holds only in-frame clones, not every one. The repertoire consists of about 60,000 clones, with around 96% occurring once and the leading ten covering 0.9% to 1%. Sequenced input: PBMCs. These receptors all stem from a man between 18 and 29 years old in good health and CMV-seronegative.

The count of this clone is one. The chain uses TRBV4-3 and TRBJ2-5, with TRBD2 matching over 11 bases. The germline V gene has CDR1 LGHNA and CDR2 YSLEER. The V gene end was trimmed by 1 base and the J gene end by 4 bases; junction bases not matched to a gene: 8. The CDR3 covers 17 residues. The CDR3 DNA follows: TGCGCCAGCAGCCAAGGAAGGGTAGCGGGAGGGGTAGAGACCCAGTACTTC. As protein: CASSQGRVAGGVETQYF.

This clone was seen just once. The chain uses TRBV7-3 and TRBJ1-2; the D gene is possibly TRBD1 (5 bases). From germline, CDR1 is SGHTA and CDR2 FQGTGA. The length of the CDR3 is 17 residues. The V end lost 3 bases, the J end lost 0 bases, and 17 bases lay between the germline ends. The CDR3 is CASSFSHPGGANYGYTF. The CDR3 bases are TGTGCCAGCAGCTTCTCTCACCCGGGGGGAGCTAACTATGGCTACACCTTC.

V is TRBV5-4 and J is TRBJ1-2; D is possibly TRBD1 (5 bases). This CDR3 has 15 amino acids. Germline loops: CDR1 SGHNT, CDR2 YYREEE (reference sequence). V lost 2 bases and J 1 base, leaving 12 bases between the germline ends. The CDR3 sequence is CASSLYRSYNYGYTF. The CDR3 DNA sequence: TGTGCCAGCAGCTTATACAGGAGTTATAACTATGGCTACACCTTC.

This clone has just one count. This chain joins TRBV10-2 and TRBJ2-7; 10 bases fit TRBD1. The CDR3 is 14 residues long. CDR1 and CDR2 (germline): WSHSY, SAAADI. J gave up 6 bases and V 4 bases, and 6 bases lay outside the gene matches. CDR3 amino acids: CASSGGTGVFEQYF. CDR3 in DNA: TGCGCCAGCAGTGGAGGGACAGGGGTTTTCGAGCAGTACTTC.

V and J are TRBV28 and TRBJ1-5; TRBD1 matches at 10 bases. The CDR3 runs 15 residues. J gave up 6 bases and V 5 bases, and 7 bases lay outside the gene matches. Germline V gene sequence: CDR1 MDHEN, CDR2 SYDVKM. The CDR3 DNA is TGTGCCAGCAGTGAATGGGGACAGGGGCCTCAGCCCCAGCATTTT. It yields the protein CASSEWGQGPQPQHF.

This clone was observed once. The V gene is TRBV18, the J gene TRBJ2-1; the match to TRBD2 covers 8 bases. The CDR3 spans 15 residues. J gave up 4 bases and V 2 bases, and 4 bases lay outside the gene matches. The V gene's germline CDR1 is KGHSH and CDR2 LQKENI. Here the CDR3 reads CASSPGLAGYNEQFF. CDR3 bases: TGTGCCAGCTCACCAGGGCTAGCGGGTTACAATGAGCAGTTCTTC.

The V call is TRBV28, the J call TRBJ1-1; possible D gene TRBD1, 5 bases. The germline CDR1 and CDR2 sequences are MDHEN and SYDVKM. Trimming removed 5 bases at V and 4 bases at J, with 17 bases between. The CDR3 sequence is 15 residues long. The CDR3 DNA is TGTGCCAGCAGTCCATACCCGAGGGGAGGCACTGAAGCTTTCTTT. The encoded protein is CASSPYPRGGTEAFF.

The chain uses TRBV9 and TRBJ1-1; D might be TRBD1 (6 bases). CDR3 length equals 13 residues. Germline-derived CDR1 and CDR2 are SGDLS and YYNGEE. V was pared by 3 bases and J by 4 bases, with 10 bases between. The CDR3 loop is CASSGTELTEAFF. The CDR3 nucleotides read TGTGCCAGCAGCGGGACAGAGCTCACTGAAGCTTTCTTT.

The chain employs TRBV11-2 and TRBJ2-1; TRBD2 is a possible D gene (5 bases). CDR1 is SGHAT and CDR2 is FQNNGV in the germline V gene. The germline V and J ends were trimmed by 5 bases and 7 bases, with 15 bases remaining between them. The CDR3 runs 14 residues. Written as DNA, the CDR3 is TGTGCCAGCAGCATAAAAAGGCCGGGGAATGAGCAGTTCTTC. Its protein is CASSIKRPGNEQFF.

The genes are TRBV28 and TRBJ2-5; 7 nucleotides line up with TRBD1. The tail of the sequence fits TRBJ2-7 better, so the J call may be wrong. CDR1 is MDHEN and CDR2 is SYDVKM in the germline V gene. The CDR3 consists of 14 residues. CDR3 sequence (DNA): TGTGCCAGCAGTAAAGTGACAGGGAGTCACGAGCAGTACTTC. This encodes CASSKVTGSHEQYF.

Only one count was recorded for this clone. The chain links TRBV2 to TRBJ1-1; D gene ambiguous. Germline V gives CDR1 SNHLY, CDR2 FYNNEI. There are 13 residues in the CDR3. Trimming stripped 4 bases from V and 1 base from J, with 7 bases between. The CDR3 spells CASSGHQNTEAFF. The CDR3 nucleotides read TGTGCCAGCAGTGGGCATCAGAACACTGAAGCTTTCTTT.

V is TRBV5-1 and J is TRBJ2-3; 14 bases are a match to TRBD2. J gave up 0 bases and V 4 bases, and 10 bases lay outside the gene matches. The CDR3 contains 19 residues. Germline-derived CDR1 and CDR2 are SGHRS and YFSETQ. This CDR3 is CASSRGRLAGGSSTDTQYF. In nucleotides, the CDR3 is TGCGCCAGCAGCCGAGGTAGACTAGCGGGAGGGAGTAGCACAGATACGCAGTATTTT.

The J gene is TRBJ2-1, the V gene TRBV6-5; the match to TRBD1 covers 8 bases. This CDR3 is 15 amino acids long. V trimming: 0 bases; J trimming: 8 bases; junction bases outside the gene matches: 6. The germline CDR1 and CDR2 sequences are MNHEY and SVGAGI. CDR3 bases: TGTGCCAGCAGTTACTCCCCCGGGACAGGACATGAGCAGTTCTTC. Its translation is CASSYSPGTGHEQFF.

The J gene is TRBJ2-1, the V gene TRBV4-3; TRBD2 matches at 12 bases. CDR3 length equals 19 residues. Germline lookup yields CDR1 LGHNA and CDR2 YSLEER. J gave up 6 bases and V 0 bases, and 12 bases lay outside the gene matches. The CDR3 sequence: CASSQDRLAGVHRGNEQFF. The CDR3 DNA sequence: TGCGCCAGCAGCCAAGACCGACTAGCGGGAGTGCATCGGGGCAATGAGCAGTTCTTC.

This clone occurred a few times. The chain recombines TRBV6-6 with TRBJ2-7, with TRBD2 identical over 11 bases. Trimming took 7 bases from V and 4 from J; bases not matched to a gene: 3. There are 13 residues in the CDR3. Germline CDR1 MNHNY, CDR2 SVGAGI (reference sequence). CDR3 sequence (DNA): TGTGCCAGCAAAATAGCGGGAGGGTACGAGCAGTACTTC. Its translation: CASKIAGGYEQYF.

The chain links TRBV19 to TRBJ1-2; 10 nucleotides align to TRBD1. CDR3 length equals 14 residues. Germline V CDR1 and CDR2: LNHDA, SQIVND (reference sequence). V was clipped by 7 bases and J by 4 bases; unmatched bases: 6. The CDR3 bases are TGTGCCAGTAATCCGGGACAGGGGTTCTATGGCTACACCTTC. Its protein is CASNPGQGFYGYTF.

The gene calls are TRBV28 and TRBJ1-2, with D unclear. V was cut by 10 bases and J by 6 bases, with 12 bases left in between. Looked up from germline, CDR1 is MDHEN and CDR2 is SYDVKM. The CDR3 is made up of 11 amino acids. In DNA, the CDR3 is TGTGCCATACAGTCGAGAGATGGCTACACCTTC. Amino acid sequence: CAIQSRDGYTF.

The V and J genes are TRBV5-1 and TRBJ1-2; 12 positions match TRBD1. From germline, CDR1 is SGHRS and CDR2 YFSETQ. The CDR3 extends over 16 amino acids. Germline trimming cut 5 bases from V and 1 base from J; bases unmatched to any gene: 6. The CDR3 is CASRGQGADFNYGYTF. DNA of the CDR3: TGCGCCAGCAGGGGACAGGGGGCCGACTTTAACTATGGCTACACCTTC.

The CDR3 is CRPGVSEKLFF. The CDR3 DNA sequence: TGCAGACCCGGGGTTTCGGAAAAACTGTTTTTT. The V call is TRBV20-1, the J call TRBJ1-4; unclear D gene. This CDR3 comprises 11 residues. Germline CDR1 reads DFQATT; CDR2 reads SNEGSKA (reference sequence).